This T cell receptor (beta chain) was sequenced during a study of T-cell memory formation after mild COVID-19. The overall study: The two donors had largely donor-specific TCR clusters. Study-level results: There were some responding clones in pre-infection memory, which suggested that cross-reactive memory had joined. The study found contracting CD4+ clones mainly in CM and EM and contracting CD8+ clones in EMRA.

To note about this clonotype: Its antigen remains unidentified.

TCR alpha and TCR beta cDNA libraries carrying sample barcodes and UMIs were produced by 5'RACE using constant-segment primers. A single record per CDR3 protein comes from TCRdb applying MiXCR to the 5' RACE reads. The table includes roughly 150,000 distinct CDR3 sequences, about 14% detected once. Germline V CDR1 and CDR2: DFQATT, SNEGSKA (reference sequence). This CDR3 has 13 amino acids. Trimming took off 0 bases at V and 4 bases at J, with 9 bases between the two ends. The chain carries TRBV20-1 and TRBJ1-1; D not resolved. What was sequenced was PBMCs or a T cell subset sorted from them (not recorded which). The receptor was isolated from an adult woman who had mild COVID-19 (a few samples of this study predate the infection). Cell type and time point are not known. The CDR3 protein is CSARDTTSTEAFF. CDR3 bases: TGCAGTGCTAGAGATACGACGAGCACTGAAGCTTTCTTT.